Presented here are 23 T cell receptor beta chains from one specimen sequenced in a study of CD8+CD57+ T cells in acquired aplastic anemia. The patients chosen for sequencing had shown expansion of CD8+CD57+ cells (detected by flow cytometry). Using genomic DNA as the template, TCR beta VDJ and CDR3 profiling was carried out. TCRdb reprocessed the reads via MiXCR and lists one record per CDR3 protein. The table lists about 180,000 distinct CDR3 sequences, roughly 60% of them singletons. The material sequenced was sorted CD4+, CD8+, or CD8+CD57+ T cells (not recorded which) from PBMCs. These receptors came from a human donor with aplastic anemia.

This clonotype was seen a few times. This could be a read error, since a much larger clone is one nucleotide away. CDR3 region: CASSYQDNSCEQYF. In DNA form, the CDR3 reads TGCGCCAGCAGTTACCAGGACAACTCCTGCGAGCAGTACTTC. This rearrangement joins TRBV4-1 to TRBJ2-7; possible D gene TRBD1, 5 bases. Per the germline V gene, CDR1 is MGHRA and CDR2 is YSYEKL. This CDR3 is built from 14 residues.

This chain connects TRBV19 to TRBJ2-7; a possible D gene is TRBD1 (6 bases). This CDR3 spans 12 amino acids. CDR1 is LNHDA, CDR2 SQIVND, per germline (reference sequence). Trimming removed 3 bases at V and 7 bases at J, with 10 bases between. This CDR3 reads CASSMGAGEQYF. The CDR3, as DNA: TGTGCCAGTAGTATGGGGGCAGGGGAGCAGTACTTC.

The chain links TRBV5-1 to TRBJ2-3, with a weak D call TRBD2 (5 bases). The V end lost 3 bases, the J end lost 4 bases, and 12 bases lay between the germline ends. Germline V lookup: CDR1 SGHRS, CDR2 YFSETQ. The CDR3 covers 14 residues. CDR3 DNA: TGCGCCAGCAGCTCTCTAGGAGGTGCAGATACGCAGTATTTT. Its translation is CASSSLGGADTQYF.

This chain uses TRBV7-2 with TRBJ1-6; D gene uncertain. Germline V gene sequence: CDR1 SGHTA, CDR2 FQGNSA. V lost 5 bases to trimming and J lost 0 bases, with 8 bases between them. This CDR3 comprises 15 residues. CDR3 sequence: CASSTMSSYNSPLHF. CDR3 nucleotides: TGTGCCAGCAGCACGATGAGCTCCTATAATTCACCCCTCCACTTT.

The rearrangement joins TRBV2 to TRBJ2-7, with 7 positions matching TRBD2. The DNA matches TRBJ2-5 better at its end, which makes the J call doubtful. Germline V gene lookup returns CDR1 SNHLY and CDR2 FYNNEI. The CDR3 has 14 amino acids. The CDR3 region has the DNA TGTGCCAGCCTTGGGGGGGTTGGGCAAGAGACCCAGTACTTC. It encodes CASLGGVGQETQYF.

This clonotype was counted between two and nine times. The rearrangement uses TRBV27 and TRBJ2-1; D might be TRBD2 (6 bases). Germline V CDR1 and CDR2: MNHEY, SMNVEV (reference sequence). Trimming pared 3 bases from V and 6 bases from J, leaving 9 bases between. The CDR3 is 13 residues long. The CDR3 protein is CASSFGGGNEQFF. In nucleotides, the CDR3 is TGTGCCAGCAGTTTTGGGGGAGGCAATGAGCAGTTCTTC.

CDR3 nucleotides: TGTGCCAGCAGGGACGGGACAGGGGGCGCTGGAAACTATGGCTACACCTTC. Its translation: CASRDGTGGAGNYGYTF. V gene TRBV7-6 combines with J gene TRBJ1-2; 12 bases align to TRBD1. Germline V gene sequence: CDR1 SGHVS, CDR2 FNYEAQ. J gave up 2 bases and V 6 bases, and 10 bases lay outside the gene matches. CDR3 length equals 17 residues.

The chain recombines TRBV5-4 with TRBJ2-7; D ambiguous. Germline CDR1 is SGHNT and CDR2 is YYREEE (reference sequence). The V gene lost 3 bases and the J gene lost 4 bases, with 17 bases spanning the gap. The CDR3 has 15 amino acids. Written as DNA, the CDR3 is TGTGCCAGCAGCTCGAAAGGACGGAACTCTTACGAGCAGTACTTC. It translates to CASSSKGRNSYEQYF.

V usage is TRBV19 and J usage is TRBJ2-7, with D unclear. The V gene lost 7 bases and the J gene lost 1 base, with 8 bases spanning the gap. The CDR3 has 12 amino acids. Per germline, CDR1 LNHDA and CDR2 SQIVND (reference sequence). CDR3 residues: CASKGLSYEQYF. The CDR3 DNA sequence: TGTGCCAGTAAGGGCTTGTCCTACGAGCAGTACTTC.

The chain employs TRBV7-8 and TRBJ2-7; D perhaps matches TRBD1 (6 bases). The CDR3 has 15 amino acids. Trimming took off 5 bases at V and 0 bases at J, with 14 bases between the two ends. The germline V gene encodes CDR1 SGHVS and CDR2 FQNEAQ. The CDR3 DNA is TGTGCCAGCAGCCAGCAGGGGCCGAGCTCCTACGAGCAGTACTTC. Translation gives CASSQQGPSSYEQYF.

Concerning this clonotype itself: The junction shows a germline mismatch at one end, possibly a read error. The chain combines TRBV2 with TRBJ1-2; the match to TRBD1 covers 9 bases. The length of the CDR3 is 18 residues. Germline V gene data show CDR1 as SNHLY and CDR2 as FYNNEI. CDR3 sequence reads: CASSQSTGGGETNYGYTF. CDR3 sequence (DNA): TGCGCCAGCAGCCAGTCGACAGGGGGTGGGGAGACCAACTATGGCTACACCTTC.

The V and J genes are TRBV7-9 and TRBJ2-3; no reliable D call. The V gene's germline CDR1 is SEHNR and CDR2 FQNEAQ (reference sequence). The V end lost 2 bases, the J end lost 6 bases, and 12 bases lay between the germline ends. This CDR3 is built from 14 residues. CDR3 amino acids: CASSLMTGWDTQYF. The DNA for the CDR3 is TGTGCCAGCAGCTTAATGACGGGTTGGGATACGCAGTATTTT. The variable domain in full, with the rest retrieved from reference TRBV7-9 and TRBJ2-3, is DTGVSQNPRHKITKRGQNVTFRCDPISEHNRLYWYRQTLGQGPEFLTYFQNEAQLEKSRLLSDRFSAERPKGSFSTLEIQRTEQGDSAMYLCASSLMTGWDTQYFGPGTRLTVL.

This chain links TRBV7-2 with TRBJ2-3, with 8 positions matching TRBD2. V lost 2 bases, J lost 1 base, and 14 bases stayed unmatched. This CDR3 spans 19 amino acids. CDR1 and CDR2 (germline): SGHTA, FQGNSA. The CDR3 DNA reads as TGTGCCAGCAGCTTACGCCCGGTCGGGGGGGCGCGGGGCACAGATACGCAGTATTTT. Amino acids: CASSLRPVGGARGTDTQYF.

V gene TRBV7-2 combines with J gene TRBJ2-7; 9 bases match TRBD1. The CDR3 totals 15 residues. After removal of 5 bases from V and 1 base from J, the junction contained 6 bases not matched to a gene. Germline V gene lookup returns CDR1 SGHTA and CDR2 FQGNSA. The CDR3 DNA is TGTGCCAGCAGCCTCAAGACAGGGGGATCCTACGAGCAGTACTTC. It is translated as CASSLKTGGSYEQYF.

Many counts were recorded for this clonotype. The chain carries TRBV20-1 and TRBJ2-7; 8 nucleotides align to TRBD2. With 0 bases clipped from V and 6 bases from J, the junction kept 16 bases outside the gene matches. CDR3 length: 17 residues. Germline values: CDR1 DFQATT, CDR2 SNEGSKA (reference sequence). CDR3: CSAREVGGGPTVGEQYF. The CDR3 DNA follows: TGCAGTGCTAGAGAAGTGGGCGGGGGGCCAACGGTCGGCGAGCAGTACTTC.

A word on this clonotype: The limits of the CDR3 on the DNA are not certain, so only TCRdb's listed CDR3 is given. CDR3 amino acids: CASSARDRGYEQYFGELFF. This chain uses TRBV25-1 with TRBJ2-2; the table's D call, TRBD1, was not checked against the DNA. The CDR3 comprises 19 residues, both ends counted. From germline, CDR1 is MGHDK and CDR2 SYGVNS.

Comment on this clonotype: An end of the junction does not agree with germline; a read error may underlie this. CDR3 bases: TGTGCCAGCAGCTTATTCGCGGGTTCCTACGGGCAGTACTTC. Protein sequence: CASSLFAGSYGQYF. The J gene is TRBJ2-7, the V gene TRBV5-4, with D possibly matching TRBD2 (5 bases). Germline CDR1 and CDR2: SGHNT and YYREEE (reference sequence). This CDR3 is 14 amino acids long.

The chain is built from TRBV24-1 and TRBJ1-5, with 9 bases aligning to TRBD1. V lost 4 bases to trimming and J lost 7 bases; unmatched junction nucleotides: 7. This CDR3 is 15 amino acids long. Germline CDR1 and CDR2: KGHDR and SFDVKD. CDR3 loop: CATSESTGGWQPQHF. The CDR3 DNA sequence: TGTGCCACCAGTGAATCCACAGGGGGCTGGCAGCCCCAGCATTTT.

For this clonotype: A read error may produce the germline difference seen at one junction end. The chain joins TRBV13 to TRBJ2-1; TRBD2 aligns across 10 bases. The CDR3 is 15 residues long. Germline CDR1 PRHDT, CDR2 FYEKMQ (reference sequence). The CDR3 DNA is TGTGCCAACAGCGTAACTAGCGGGGCGTACAATGAGCAGTTCTTC. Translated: CANSVTSGAYNEQFF.

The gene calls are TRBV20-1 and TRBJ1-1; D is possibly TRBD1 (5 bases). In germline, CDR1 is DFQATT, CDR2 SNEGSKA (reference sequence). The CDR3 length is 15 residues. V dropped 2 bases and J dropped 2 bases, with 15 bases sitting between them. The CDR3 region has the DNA TGCAGTGCTAGAACTGGAGACAGAAGCAACACTGAAGCTTTCTTT. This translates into CSARTGDRSNTEAFF.

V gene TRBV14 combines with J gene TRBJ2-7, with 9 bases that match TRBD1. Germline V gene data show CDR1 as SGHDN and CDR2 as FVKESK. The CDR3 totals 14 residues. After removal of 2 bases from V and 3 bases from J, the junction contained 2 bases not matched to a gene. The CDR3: CASSQWTGDYEQYF. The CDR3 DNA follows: TGTGCCAGCAGCCAATGGACAGGGGACTACGAGCAGTACTTC. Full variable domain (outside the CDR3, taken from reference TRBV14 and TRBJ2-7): EAGVTQFPSHSVIEKGQTVTLRCDPISGHDNLYWYRRVMGKEIKFLLHFVKESKQDESGMPNNRFLAERTGGTYSTLKVQPAELEDSGVYFCASSQWTGDYEQYFGPGTRLTVT.

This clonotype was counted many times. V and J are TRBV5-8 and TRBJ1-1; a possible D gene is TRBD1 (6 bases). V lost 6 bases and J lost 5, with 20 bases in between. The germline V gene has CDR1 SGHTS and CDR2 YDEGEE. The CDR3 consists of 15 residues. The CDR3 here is CASTPNPGARTEAFF. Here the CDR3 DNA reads TGTGCCAGCACCCCGAATCCGGGGGCGCGGACTGAAGCTTTCTTT.

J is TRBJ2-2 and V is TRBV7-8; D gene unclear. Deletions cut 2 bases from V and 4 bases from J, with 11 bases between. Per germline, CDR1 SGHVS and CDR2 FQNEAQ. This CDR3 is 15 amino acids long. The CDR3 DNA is TGTGCCAGCAGCTTACTTGATCACGCCACCGGGGAGCTGTTTTTT. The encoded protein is CASSLLDHATGELFF.